Listed below are T cell receptor beta chains from one sample, sequenced in a study of blood T cell repertoires in COVID-19. The repertoire was sequenced with immunoSEQ multiplex PCR; TCRdb's copy has only in-frame clones and lacks some. This table holds tens of thousands of clones, 80% to 90% found once. The sample was peripheral blood. The receptor source for this set is a woman aged 60 to 75 with acute or convalescent COVID-19. CDR3s include the opening cysteine and the closing phenylalanine or tryptophan. D genes are given only for firm matches. The size of a clone is reported for some rows only, either as once, few or many, or as a class for expanded clones.

>-|TRBD1|TRBV12-3/TRBV12-4|TRBJ1-2
TGTGCCAGCAGTTCTCGCGGGACAGATGGCTACACCTTC
CASSSRGTDGYTF
>-|TRBD1|TRBV4-2|TRBJ1-1
TGTGCCAGCAGCCGATTCGGACAGGGGGCGACTGAAGCTTTCTTT
CASSRFGQGATEAFF
>-|-|TRBV3-1/TRBV3-2|TRBJ1-1
TGTGCCAGCAGCCAAGGTATAGTGAACACTGAAGCTTTCTTT
CASSQGIVNTEAFF
>-|TRBD1|TRBV5-6|TRBJ2-3
TGTGCCAGCAGCGCAAACAGGGGGGGCACAGATACGCAGTATTTT
CASSANRGGTDTQYF
>-|-|TRBV6-5|TRBJ1-4
TGTGCCAGCAGTTATAATACTGCAACTAATGAAAAACTGTTTTTT
CASSYNTATNEKLFF
>-|-|TRBV19|TRBJ2-2
TGTGCCAGTAGTACTGCCGAGTTAGGAGGCACCGGGGAGCTGTTTTTT
CASSTAELGGTGELFF
>-|TRBD1|TRBV19|TRBJ1-1
TGTGCCAGTAGTAGGACAGGGCGGGACACTGAAGCTTTCTTT
CASSRTGRDTEAFF
>once|-|TRBV5-8|TRBJ2-4
TGTGCCAGCAGCCCCGGGACTGGTTCGGCCAAAAACATTCAGTACTTC
CASSPGTGSAKNIQYF
>-|-|TRBV5-6|TRBJ1-2
TGTGCCAGCAGCTACGGGAGGGGCTACACCTTC
CASSYGRGYTF
>once|TRBD1|TRBV15|TRBJ2-7
TGTGCCACCAGCCAAGCCGGACAGGGCCCCTACGAGCAGTACTTC
CATSQAGQGPYEQYF
>-|-|TRBV6-5|TRBJ2-2
TGTGCCAGCAGTTACTCTCAGGGTGGCGGGGAGCTGTTTTTT
CASSYSQGGGELFF
>-|-|TRBV28|TRBJ2-4
TGTGCCAGCTTCGCAGGGCGTAAGTACTTC
CASFAGRKYF
>-|-|TRBV19|TRBJ1-1
TGTGCCAGTAAAGACAGTATCGACACTGAAGCTTTCTTT
CASKDSIDTEAFF
>-|-|TRBV4-1|TRBJ2-3
TGCGCCAGCAGCCAAGAGGACAGATCGGGGACGCAGTATTTT
CASSQEDRSGTQYF
>-|TRBD2|TRBV2|TRBJ2-2
TGTGCCAGCAGGCCGACTAGCGGGGGGGCCGGGGAGCTGTTTTTT
CASRPTSGGAGELFF
>-|-|TRBV6-6|TRBJ1-6
TGTGCCAGCAGTTACTTCCAAGGGGCTAATTCACCCCTCCACTTT
CASSYFQGANSPLHF
>-|TRBD1|TRBV24-1|TRBJ2-2
TGTGCCACCAGTGATGGGACAGGGACGTACGCGACCGGGGAGCTGTTTTTT
CATSDGTGTYATGELFF
>-|-|TRBV5-1|TRBJ2-3
TGCGCCAGCAGCTTGGTCCCAACAGATACGCAGTATTTT
CASSLVPTDTQYF
>-|TRBD2|TRBV5-1|TRBJ2-1
TGCGCCAGCACCTGGACTAGCGGGAGTCCCTCCTACAATGAGCAGTTCTTC
CASTWTSGSPSYNEQFF
>-|-|TRBV27|TRBJ1-2
TGTGCCAGCGGAGAAGTACAGGGACCCTTTTTCTATGGCTACACCTTC
CASGEVQGPFFYGYTF
>-|-|TRBV5-1|TRBJ2-7
TGCGCCAGCAGCTTGGGGGCAGGGCTGCTTAACGAGCAGTACTTC
CASSLGAGLLNEQYF
>few|-|TRBV7-2|TRBJ1-2
TGTGCCAGCAGTCGAGGTACCAACTATGGCTACACCTTC
CASSRGTNYGYTF
>-|TRBD1|TRBV5-1|TRBJ1-1
TGCGCCAGCAGCAACAGGGGGGGAGGACAGGGTTGGTCGAACACTGAAGCTTTCTTT
CASSNRGGGQGWSNTEAFF
>-|-|TRBV6-6|TRBJ1-2
TGTGCCAGCAGAGGGGAGGCGGGATACACCTTC
CASRGEAGYTF
>-|-|TRBV28|TRBJ1-5
TGTGCCAGCAGGAGTACAGGGATAGGAAATCAGCCCCAGCATTTT
CASRSTGIGNQPQHF
>-|-|TRBV18|TRBJ2-1
TGTGCCAGCTCGCTAGAACGAGGCAATGAGCAGTTCTTC
CASSLERGNEQFF
>-|TRBD1|TRBV5-6|TRBJ1-1
TGTGCCAGCAGCCTTACCGGGACAGGGGGAAGCACTGAAGCTTTCTTT
CASSLTGTGGSTEAFF
>-|-|TRBV30|TRBJ2-2
TGTGCCTGGAGACCGACAGGGAACACCGGGGAGCTGTTTTTT
CAWRPTGNTGELFF
>few|-|TRBV21-1|TRBJ2-7
TGTGCCAGCAGCAATCAGCTACAGGGCGACCCCCACGAGCAGTACTTC
CASSNQLQGDPHEQYF
>-|-|TRBV7-2|TRBJ1-4
TGTGCCAGCAGCAAAAGATTGGGGGGTGGCGATGAAAAACTGTTTTTT
CASSKRLGGGDEKLFF
>once|TRBD1|TRBV30|TRBJ1-6
TGTGCCTGGAGTGATGGACAGGGAACTTATAATTCACCCCTCCACTTT
CAWSDGQGTYNSPLHF
>-|-|TRBV6-5|TRBJ2-7
TGTGCCAGCAGTTACGCTCGGGGACTCTACGAGCAGTACTTC
CASSYARGLYEQYF
>-|-|TRBV11-3|TRBJ1-5
TGTGCCAGCAGCACCCAGGGGCAGCCCCAGCATTTT
CASSTQGQPQHF
>-|-|TRBV19|TRBJ1-1
TGTGCCAGTAGTTTCAGGGGGAACACTGAAGCTTTCTTT
CASSFRGNTEAFF
>-|-|TRBV28|TRBJ1-2
TGTGCCAGCAGTTTTGCGGGGGACAACTATGGCTACACCTTC
CASSFAGDNYGYTF
>-|TRBD1|TRBV3-1/TRBV3-2|TRBJ1-1
TGTGCCAGCAGCCAACGCGGGACAGGGAACACTGAAGCTTTCTTT
CASSQRGTGNTEAFF
>once|TRBD1|TRBV3-1/TRBV3-2|TRBJ1-3
TGTGCCAGCAGCCAAGGACAGGGTGCAGCTGGAAACACCATATATTTT
CASSQGQGAAGNTIYF
>-|-|TRBV7-8|TRBJ2-6
TGTGCCAGCAGCTTAAGAGCCGGGAGGGCCAACGTCCTGACTTTC
CASSLRAGRANVLTF
>-|-|TRBV3-1/TRBV3-2|TRBJ2-1
TGTGCCAGCAGCCCAGGGCTCGGGACTGCGACGAGTACGTTCTTC
CASSPGLGTATSTFF
>-|-|TRBV4-2|TRBJ1-2
TGTGCCAGCAGCCAAGACCCCAACAGGAATAACTATGGCTACACCTTC
CASSQDPNRNNYGYTF
>-|-|TRBV10-3|TRBJ1-1
TGTGCCATCAGTCAGGCGATAAACACTGAAGCTTTCTTT
CAISQAINTEAFF
>-|-|TRBV5-1|TRBJ1-4
TGCGCCAGCAGCCCTGACAGCTTTAATGAAAAACTGTTTTTT
CASSPDSFNEKLFF
>once|-|TRBV2|TRBJ1-1
TGTGCCAGCAAAGGAGGGTTGAACACTGAAGCTTTCTTT
CASKGGLNTEAFF
>-|TRBD2|TRBV11-3|TRBJ2-2
TGTGCCAGCAGCTTAATATTGATATGGACGGGGGGAGCCGGGGAGCTGTTTTTT
CASSLILIWTGGAGELFF
>-|-|TRBV6-5|TRBJ2-1
TGTGCCAGCAGTTACCAGCGGAACAATGAGCAGTTCTTC
CASSYQRNNEQFF
>-|TRBD2|TRBV18|TRBJ2-7
TGTGCCAGCTCACCGGATGGACTAGTTATCTACGAGCAGTACTTC
CASSPDGLVIYEQYF
>-|-|TRBV27|TRBJ2-5
TGTGCCAGCAGTTTATGGGGCCAATCCCAAGAGACCCAGTACTTC
CASSLWGQSQETQYF
>once|TRBD1|TRBV11-3|TRBJ2-5
TGTGCCAGCAGCCCCGGGACAGGGTTCCAAGAGACCCAGTACTTC
CASSPGTGFQETQYF
>-|-|TRBV7-9|TRBJ1-1
TGTGCCAGCAGCTTATCGTTGAACACTGAAGCTTTCTTT
CASSLSLNTEAFF
>-|TRBD1|TRBV7-9|TRBJ1-3
TGTGCCAGCAGTTACAGGGGAGAGAGCTCTGGAAACACCATATATTTT
CASSYRGESSGNTIYF
>-|TRBD1|TRBV7-2|TRBJ2-7
TGTGCCAGCAGCGGAGGGGACAGGTTTCCCAACGAGCAGTACTTC
CASSGGDRFPNEQYF
>-|-|TRBV29-1|TRBJ1-3
TGCAGCGTCGGACACGCCTCTGGAAACACCATATATTTT
CSVGHASGNTIYF
>few|TRBD2|TRBV28|TRBJ2-5
TGTGCCAGTACAATTGGGGGGGGGCAAGAGACCCAGTACTTC
CASTIGGGQETQYF